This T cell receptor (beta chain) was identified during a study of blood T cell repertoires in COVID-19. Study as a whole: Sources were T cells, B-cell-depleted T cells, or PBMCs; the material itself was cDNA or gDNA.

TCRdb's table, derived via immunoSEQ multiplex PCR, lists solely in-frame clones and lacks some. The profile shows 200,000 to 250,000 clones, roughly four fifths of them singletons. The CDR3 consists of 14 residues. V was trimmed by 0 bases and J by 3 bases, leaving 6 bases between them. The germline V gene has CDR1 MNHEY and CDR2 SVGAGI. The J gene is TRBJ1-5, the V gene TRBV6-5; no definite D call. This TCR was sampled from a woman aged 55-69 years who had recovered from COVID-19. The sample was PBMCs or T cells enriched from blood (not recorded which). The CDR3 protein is CASSYSQYNQPQHF. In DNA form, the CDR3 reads TGTGCCAGCAGTTACTCGCAGTACAATCAGCCCCAGCATTTT.